This T cell receptor (beta chain) was observed in a study of blood T cell repertoires in COVID-19. Overall study context: COVID-19 samples collected from the United States, Italy and Spain covered acute and convalescent phases. T cells, B-cell-depleted T cells, or PBMCs supplied cDNA or gDNA.

CDR1 is GTSNPN and CDR2 is SVGIG in the germline V gene (reference sequence). V shed 3 bases and J shed 3 bases, with 6 bases lying between them. CDR3 length: 12 residues. Under the authors' procedure: Estimated nucleated cell counts came from reference gene primer amplification. The repertoire was sequenced with immunoSEQ multiplex PCR; TCRdb's copy has only in-frame clones and lacks some. V, J and clone size derive from that table, while D and trimming were established from the DNA sequence. This repertoire shows about 22,000 clones, 65% to 90% found once; its top ten account for over 45%. This TCR came from an older man with acute or convalescent COVID-19. This chain links TRBV30 with TRBJ2-1, with D hard to call. Sequencing was carried out using peripheral blood. The CDR3 is CAWSQDYNEQFF. In nucleotides, the CDR3 is TGTGCCTGGAGCCAGGACTACAATGAGCAGTTCTTC.